Below, 13 T cell receptor beta chains from the same sample are listed, as sequenced in a study of blood T cells in healthy people across ages. Together with a sample-barcoded 5' primer, a J-beta primer mix was included in a second PCR lasting roughly 6 to 12 cycles. TCRdb independently ran MiXCR on the 5' RACE reads; one entry per CDR3 protein. The table lists 700,000 or so distinct CDR3 sequences, about a fifth of them singletons. The source material was blood. The receptors come from a man in his sixties or seventies in good health.

This chain connects TRBV12-3 or TRBV12-4 to TRBJ2-2; D possibly uses TRBD1 or TRBD2 (6 bases each). Trimming pared 3 bases from V and 8 bases from J, leaving 16 bases between. This CDR3 comprises 15 residues. CDR3 in amino acids: CASSLSGGPLGELFF. DNA of the CDR3: TGTGCCAGCAGTTTGTCTGGGGGGCCGCTAGGGGAGCTGTTTTTT.

The chain joins TRBV11-2 to TRBJ1-3, with D uncertain. Germline V gives CDR1 SGHAT, CDR2 FQNNGV. Trimming stripped 5 bases from V and 5 bases from J, with 22 bases between. CDR3 size: 17 residues. DNA for the CDR3: TGTGCCAGCAGCCCTCTGACATCTATCGAGAGTCGAAACACCATATATTTT. Encoded protein: CASSPLTSIESRNTIYF.

This clonotype was observed at least ten times. The rearrangement joins TRBV6-5 to TRBJ1-2; D is perhaps TRBD1 (5 bases). The CDR3 totals 13 residues. Per the germline V gene, CDR1 is MNHEY and CDR2 is SVGAGI. The V and J ends lost 0 bases and 8 bases respectively, with 10 bases between them. The CDR3 DNA follows: TGTGCCAGCAGTTACTCCCGACAGTGGGGCTACACCTTC. As protein: CASSYSRQWGYTF.

This clonotype was seen a handful of times. In nucleotides, the CDR3 is TGTGCCAGCAGCTTATCCGACAGCTTGGATACGCAGTATTTT. Its protein is CASSLSDSLDTQYF. The chain recombines TRBV11-2 with TRBJ2-3; tentatively, D is TRBD1 (5 bases). CDR1 SGHAT and CDR2 FQNNGV come from the germline V gene. V gave up 2 bases and J gave up 6 bases, with 12 bases separating them. The CDR3 is made up of 14 amino acids.

This chain links TRBV20-1 with TRBJ2-2; the match to TRBD1 covers 8 bases. The ends lost 1 base at V and 5 bases at J; junction bases unmatched: 6. The germline V gene has CDR1 DFQATT and CDR2 SNEGSKA (reference sequence). The CDR3 covers 15 residues. In DNA form, the CDR3 reads TGCAGTGCTAGAGCCCCGGACAGGGCGACCGGGGAGCTGTTTTTT. Translating gives CSARAPDRATGELFF.

V is TRBV7-9 and J is TRBJ1-4, with 7 bases fitting TRBD1. The V and J ends lost 7 bases and 4 bases, in that order; junction bases with no gene match: 3. The CDR3 totals 13 residues. The germline gives CDR1 SEHNR, CDR2 FQNEAQ (reference sequence). The DNA of the CDR3 is TGTGCCAGCAACCGGGACAGTAATGAAAAACTGTTTTTT. It yields the protein CASNRDSNEKLFF.

This clonotype was seen repeatedly, ten times or more. The chain links TRBV27 to TRBJ2-1; 10 positions match TRBD1. The trim removed 5 bases at V and 3 bases at J, leaving 4 bases unmatched. From germline, CDR1 is MNHEY and CDR2 SMNVEV (reference sequence). This CDR3 spans 15 amino acids. The CDR3: CASSRDRGIYNEQFF. CDR3 sequence (DNA): TGTGCCAGCAGTCGGGACAGGGGCATCTACAATGAGCAGTTCTTC.

There are a few counts of this clonotype. This chain connects TRBV20-1 to TRBJ2-3; D call uncertain. CDR1 DFQATT and CDR2 SNEGSKA come from the germline V gene (reference sequence). The CDR3 is 16 residues long. The V end was cut by 1 base, the J end by 0 bases, with 14 bases between. The CDR3 spells CSARAQSPPSTDTQYF. The CDR3 nucleotides read TGCAGTGCTAGAGCCCAGTCTCCCCCTAGCACAGATACGCAGTATTTT.

V gene TRBV18 combines with J gene TRBJ2-1; D gene ambiguous. The CDR3 is 14 amino acids. Germline CDR1 KGHSH, CDR2 LQKENI. The ends were cut back, 0 bases at V and 5 bases at J, with 8 bases in the middle. CDR3 DNA: TGTGCCAGCTCACCACCAATCCAGGACAATGAGCAGTTCTTC. Its translation: CASSPPIQDNEQFF.

This clonotype has only a few counts. The gene calls are TRBV9 and TRBJ1-2; TRBD1 matches 8 bases. Trimming took 0 bases from V and 4 from J; bases not matched to a gene: 8. Per the germline V gene, CDR1 is SGDLS and CDR2 is YYNGEE. The CDR3 runs to 16 residues. The CDR3 coding sequence is TGTGCCAGCAGCGTAGCCCTCCCGGGACAGGCCTATGGCTACACCTTC. This gives the protein CASSVALPGQAYGYTF. Supplemented by reference TRBV9 and TRBJ1-2, the full variable domain reads DSGVTQTPKHLITATGQRVTLRCSPRSGDLSVYWYQQSLDQGLQFLIQYYNGEERAKGNILERFSAQQFPDLHSELNLSSLELGDSALYFCASSVALPGQAYGYTFGSGTRLTVV.

A few counts support this clonotype. The V gene is TRBV7-9, the J gene TRBJ2-1; tentatively, D is TRBD2 (5 bases). The CDR3 loop spans 14 amino acids. Trimming removed 3 bases at V and 4 bases at J, with 10 bases between. Germline values: CDR1 SEHNR, CDR2 FQNEAQ (reference sequence). CDR3 coding DNA: TGTGCCAGCAGCTTCCTAGCTCCGTACAATGAGCAGTTCTTC. It specifies CASSFLAPYNEQFF.

V and J are TRBV6-6 and TRBJ2-2; possibly TRBD2 for D (6 bases). The germline V gene encodes CDR1 MNHNY and CDR2 SVGAGI (reference sequence). The CDR3 is 17 residues long. Trimming cost V 4 bases and J 0 bases, with 15 bases left between them. The DNA of the CDR3 is TGTGCCAGCAGTTTATTTGTTAGCGGAACGAACACCGGGGAGCTGTTTTTT. Translating it yields CASSLFVSGTNTGELFF.

The rearrangement links TRBV2 to TRBJ1-2, with 7 nucleotides matching TRBD1. Germline V gene lookup returns CDR1 SNHLY and CDR2 FYNNEI. The CDR3 totals 13 residues. V lost 4 bases and J lost 5; bases outside the gene matches: 4. The CDR3 region is CASSGDRVYGYTF. CDR3 DNA: TGTGCCAGCAGTGGAGACAGGGTGTATGGCTACACCTTC. Full variable domain (rest looked up from reference TRBV2 and TRBJ1-2): EPEVTQTPSHQVTQMGQEVILRCVPISNHLYFYWYRQILGQKVEFLVSFYNNEISEKSEIFDDQFSVERPDGSNFTLKIRSTKLEDSAMYFCASSGDRVYGYTFGSGTRLTVV.